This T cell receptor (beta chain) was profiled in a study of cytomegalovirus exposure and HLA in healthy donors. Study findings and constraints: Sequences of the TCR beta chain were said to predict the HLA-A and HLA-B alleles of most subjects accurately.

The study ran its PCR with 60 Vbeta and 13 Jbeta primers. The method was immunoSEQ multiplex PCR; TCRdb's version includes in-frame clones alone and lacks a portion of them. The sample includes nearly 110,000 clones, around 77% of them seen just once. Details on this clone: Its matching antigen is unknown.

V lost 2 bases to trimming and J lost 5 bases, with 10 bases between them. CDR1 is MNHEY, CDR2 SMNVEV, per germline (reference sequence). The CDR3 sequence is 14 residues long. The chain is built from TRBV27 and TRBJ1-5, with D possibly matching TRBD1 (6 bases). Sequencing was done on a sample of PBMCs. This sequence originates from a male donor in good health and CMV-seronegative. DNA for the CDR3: TGTGCCAGCAGTTTAAGAAGGGGGTATCAGCCCCAGCATTTT. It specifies CASSLRRGYQPQHF.